The clone carrying this T cell receptor beta chain showed up just a few times. CDR3 size: 14 residues. Germline loops: CDR1 WNHNN, CDR2 SYGVQD (reference sequence). The J segment lost 5 bases and the V segment lost 6 bases, leaving 6 bases of the junction unmatched. The data were taken from a study of blood T cell repertoires in COVID-19. Across the whole study: PBMCs, B-cell-depleted T cells, or T cells were the source of the cDNA or gDNA that made up the material.

Sequenced by immunoSEQ multiplex PCR; TCRdb stores in-frame clones only, minus some. The sample yields about 46,000 clones, 86% seen once. Cohort assignment relied on participant-reported clinical history. Each recovered donor of Cohort 3 presented with two negative PCRs, clearance, or symptom resolution. The chain employs TRBV10-1 and TRBJ1-1; TRBD1 matches 10 bases. The material sequenced was PBMCs or T cells enriched from blood (not recorded which). This receptor was identified in a woman aged 45-59 years who had recovered from COVID-19. The CDR3 reads CASRTGGAGTEAFF. DNA for the CDR3: TGCGCCAGCAGGACAGGGGGCGCGGGGACTGAAGCTTTCTTT.